This T cell receptor beta chain was observed in a study of control samples from healthy donors and cancer patients. Method: immunoSEQ multiplex PCR; TCRdb's copy keeps in-frame clones and lacks some. Of about 80,000 clones in the sample, less than 90% were seen once. The CDR3 sequence is 13 residues long. The chain links TRBV21-1 to TRBJ2-7; no check of the table's D call, TRBD1, against the DNA was made. TRBV21-1 is described as a pseudogene. The sequence came from a woman in her fifties or sixties in good health. The specimen was blood. CDR3 in amino acids: CASSPTGMGEQYF. Written as DNA, the CDR3 is TGTGCCAGCAGTCCGACAGGGATGGGAGAGCAGTACTTC.